This T cell receptor beta chain was sequenced for a study of Tregs in tolerant kidney transplant recipients. Study-wide points: The small number of patients limits these findings pending further validation. In tolerant patients, donor-specific Tregs outgrew total Tregs, suggesting antigen-driven expansion.

The CDR3 covers 15 residues. Trimming left V 4 bases short and J 2 bases short, with 12 bases between. CDR1 DFQATT and CDR2 SNEGSKA come from the germline V gene (reference sequence). With respect to this clone: Its target is unknown. The observed sequence ends 3 residues before the CDR3 terminus, with the missing tail filled in from the germline J gene.

The assay was immunoSEQ multiplex PCR, and TCRdb's table has in-frame clones only and misses some. Here the sample table reports approximately 30,000 clones. The specimen comprised CD8+ T cells from blood, sampled before the transplant. The source of this sequence is a human donor who received a combined kidney and bone marrow transplant. The chain has TRBV20-1 and TRBJ1-6; D ambiguous. The CDR3 loop is CSANPGWAYNSPLHF. The part of the CDR3 DNA that was read is TGCAGTGCTAATCCGGGGTGGGCCTATAATTCACCC.